The subject of this entry is one T cell receptor beta chain. The entry originates in a study of blood T cell repertoires in COVID-19. Study information: PBMCs, B-cell-depleted T cells, or T cells were the source of the cDNA or gDNA that made up the material.

Germline V CDR1 and CDR2: SEHNR, FQNEAQ (reference sequence). This CDR3 is 17 amino acids long. V was pared by 1 base and J by 4 bases, with 9 bases of the junction left unmatched. In the authors' methods: Amplified reference gene primers provided the basis for estimating nucleated cell counts. Produced via immunoSEQ multiplex PCR; TCRdb's table is partial and in-frame only. The V and J calls and clone size are taken from that table; D and trimming were inferred from the DNA. The data contain over 200,000 clones, 75% to 90% of them singletons. The V and J genes are TRBV7-9 and TRBJ2-1; 8 bases match TRBD2. The sample taken for sequencing was peripheral blood. The sequence was obtained from a human donor in a cohort sampled during active COVID-19. This CDR3 is CASSLVGAGGQYNEQFF. The DNA of the CDR3 is TGTGCCAGCAGCTTAGTTGGGGCGGGAGGACAATACAATGAGCAGTTCTTC.